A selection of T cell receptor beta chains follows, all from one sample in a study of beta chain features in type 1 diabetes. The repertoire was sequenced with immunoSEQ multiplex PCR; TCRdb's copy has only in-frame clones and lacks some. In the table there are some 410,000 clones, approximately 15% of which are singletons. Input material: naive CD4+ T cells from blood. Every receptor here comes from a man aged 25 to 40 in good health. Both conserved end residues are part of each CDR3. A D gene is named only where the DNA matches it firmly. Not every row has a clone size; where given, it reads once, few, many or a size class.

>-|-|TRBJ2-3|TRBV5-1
CASRSTDTQYF
TGCGCCAGCCGCAGCACAGATACGCAGTATTTT
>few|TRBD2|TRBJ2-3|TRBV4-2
CASSHGLAGQRKSQYTQYF
TGTGCCAGCAGCCATGGACTAGCGGGACAAAGAAAATCACAATATACGCAGTATTTT
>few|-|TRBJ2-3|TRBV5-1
CASSLASSNTDTQYF
TGCGCCAGCAGCTTGGCCAGCTCTAACACAGATACGCAGTATTTT
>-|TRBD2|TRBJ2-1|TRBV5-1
CASSLDPAGAYNEQFF
TGCGCCAGCAGCTTGGATCCAGCGGGGGCCTACAATGAGCAGTTCTTC
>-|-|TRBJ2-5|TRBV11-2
CASRDTSTETQYF
TGTGCCAGCCGGGACACTTCGACTGAGACCCAGTACTTC
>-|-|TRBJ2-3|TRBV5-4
CASSWRGTADTQYF
TGTGCCAGCAGCTGGCGGGGGACAGCAGATACGCAGTATTTT
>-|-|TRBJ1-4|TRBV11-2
CASSLGTGEKLFF
TGTGCCAGCAGCTTAGGCACAGGAGAAAAACTGTTTTTT
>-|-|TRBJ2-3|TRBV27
CASSLSDSVRIASTDTQYF
TGTGCCAGCAGTTTATCGGACTCCGTACGTATTGCTAGCACAGATACGCAGTATTTT
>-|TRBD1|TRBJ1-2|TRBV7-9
CASSPTGDYGYTF
TGTGCCAGCAGCCCGACAGGGGATTATGGCTACACCTTC
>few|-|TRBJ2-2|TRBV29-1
CSVEEPGELFF
TGCAGCGTTGAAGAGCCCGGGGAGCTGTTTTTT
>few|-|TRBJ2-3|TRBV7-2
CASRPGVGADTQYF
TGTGCCAGCAGACCCGGGGTAGGGGCGGATACGCAGTATTTT
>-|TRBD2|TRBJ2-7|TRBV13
CASSLGSGGLYEQYF
TGTGCCAGCAGCTTAGGTAGCGGGGGACTGTACGAGCAGTACTTC
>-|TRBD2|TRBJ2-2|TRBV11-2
CASSPTSGMFRELFF
TGTGCCAGCAGCCCAACTAGCGGGATGTTCAGGGAGCTGTTTTTT
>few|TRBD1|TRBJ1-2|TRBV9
CASSGGQNYGYTF
TGTGCCAGCAGCGGGGGACAGAACTATGGCTACACCTTC
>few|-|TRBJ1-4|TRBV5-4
CASSHGGLQTNNEKLFF
TGTGCCAGCAGCCACGGGGGCTTACAGACGAATAATGAAAAACTGTTTTTT
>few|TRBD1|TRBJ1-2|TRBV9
CASSVGGQGHGYTF
TGTGCCAGCAGCGTAGGAGGACAGGGACATGGCTACACCTTC
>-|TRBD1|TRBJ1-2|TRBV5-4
CASSFRLSGSRTGGPYGYTF
TGTGCCAGCAGCTTTAGGTTGTCCGGTTCCCGGACAGGGGGCCCATATGGCTACACCTTC
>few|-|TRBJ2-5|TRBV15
CATSRDLRTRETQYF
TGTGCCACCAGCAGAGATCTCCGGACGAGAGAGACCCAGTACTTC
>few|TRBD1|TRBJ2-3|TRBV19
CASSATRDREQYF
TGTGCCAGTAGTGCGACCAGGGACAGGGAGCAGTATTTT
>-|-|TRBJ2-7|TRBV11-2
CASSFPQPSIYF
TGTGCCAGCAGCTTTCCCCAGCCCAGTATTTACTTC
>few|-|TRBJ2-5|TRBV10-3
CAISASLGAQETQYF
TGTGCCATCAGTGCATCACTAGGGGCCCAAGAGACCCAGTACTTC
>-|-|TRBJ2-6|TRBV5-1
CASSPTGTGANVLTF
TGCGCCAGCAGCCCAACAGGGACTGGGGCCAACGTCCTGACTTTC
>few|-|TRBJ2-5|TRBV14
CASSQPYRASRETQYF
TGTGCCAGCAGCCAGCCTTACAGGGCGTCGCGGGAGACCCAGTACTTC
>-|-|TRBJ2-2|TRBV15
CATSRDRVVVGELFF
TGTGCCACCAGCAGAGATAGGGTTGTTGTCGGGGAGCTGTTTTTT
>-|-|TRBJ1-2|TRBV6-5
CASRRDYGYTF
TGTGCCAGCAGGAGGGACTATGGCTACACCTTC
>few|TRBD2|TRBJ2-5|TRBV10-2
CASSLGTREETQYF
TGCGCCAGCAGCTTGGGGACTAGGGAAGAGACCCAGTACTTC
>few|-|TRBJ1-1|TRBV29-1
CSVEGFAGEAFF
TGCAGCGTTGAAGGTTTTGCGGGAGAAGCTTTCTTT
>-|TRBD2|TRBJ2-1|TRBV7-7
CASSSGLAGGLNEQFF
TGTGCCAGCAGCAGCGGACTAGCGGGGGGTTTGAATGAGCAGTTCTTC
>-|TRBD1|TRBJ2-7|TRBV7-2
CASSLDGTGFHEQYF
TGTGCCAGCAGCTTAGATGGGACAGGGTTTCACGAGCAGTACTTC
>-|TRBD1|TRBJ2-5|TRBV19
CASSEARGNQETQYF
TGTGCCAGTAGTGAGGCCAGGGGGAATCAAGAGACCCAGTACTTC
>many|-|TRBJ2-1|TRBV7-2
CASSWRNEQFF
TGTGCCAGCAGCTGGAGGAATGAGCAGTTCTTC
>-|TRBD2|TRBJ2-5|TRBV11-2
CASSKGTSGDTETQYF
TGTGCCAGCAGCAAAGGCACTAGCGGGGATACAGAGACCCAGTACTTC
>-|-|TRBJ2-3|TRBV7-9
CASSPRLRETDTQYF
TGTGCCAGCAGCCCTCGACTCCGAGAGACAGATACGCAGTATTTT
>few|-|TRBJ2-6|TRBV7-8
CASSLTRLNSGANVLTF
TGTGCCAGCAGCTTAACGCGGCTTAACTCTGGGGCCAACGTCCTGACTTTC
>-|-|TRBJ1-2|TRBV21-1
CASSNTGFDYGYTF
TGTGCCAGCAGCAATACAGGGTTCGATTATGGCTACACCTTC
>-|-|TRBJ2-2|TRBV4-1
CASSRIETRLNTGELFF
TGCGCCAGCAGCCGGATAGAAACCAGGCTTAACACCGGGGAGCTGTTTTTT
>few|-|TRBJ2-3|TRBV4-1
CASSQGDLAADGTDTQYF
TGCGCCAGCAGCCAAGGGGACCTCGCAGCGGATGGCACAGATACGCAGTATTTT
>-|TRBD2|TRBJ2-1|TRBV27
CASSRETSGSENEQFF
TGTGCCAGCAGCCGGGAAACTAGCGGGAGCGAGAATGAGCAGTTCTTC
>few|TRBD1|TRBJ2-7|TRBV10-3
CAGGQDRDYEQYF
TGTGCCGGGGGGCAGGACAGGGACTACGAGCAGTACTTC
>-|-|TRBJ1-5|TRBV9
CASSVAGHSNQPQHF
TGTGCCAGCAGCGTAGCAGGACATAGCAATCAGCCCCAGCATTTT
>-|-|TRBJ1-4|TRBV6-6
CASSRRQEGEKLFF
TGTGCCAGCAGTAGGCGACAGGAGGGGGAAAAACTGTTTTTT
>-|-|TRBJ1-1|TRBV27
CASSLSPGNPLTEAFF
TGTGCCAGCAGCCTATCCCCAGGGAACCCCTTGACTGAAGCTTTCTTT